This is a list of T cell receptor beta chains from one sample in a study of T cell responses to AZD1222 COVID-19 vaccine. Clones were read by immunoSEQ multiplex PCR, and TCRdb kept only the in-frame ones, dropping some. The sample lists approximately 61,000 clones; about four fifths were seen once. Material: peripheral blood, obtained 28 days after the second AZD1222 dose. These receptors were collected from an adult who received the AZD1222 COVID-19 vaccine. The CDR3 runs from the conserved cysteine through the conserved F or W. The D gene is left open where the match is weak. Only part of the rows carry a size: once, few, many, or a class if the clone is expanded.

NA	TRBD2	TRBV7-2	TRBJ2-5	TGTGCCAGCAGCTTTATGGGACTAGCGGGGACCCAGTACTTC	CASSFMGLAGTQYF
NA	TRBD1	TRBV7-2	TRBJ1-5	TGTGCCAGCAGTCCGACAGGGGGCACAGGTCAGCCCCAGCATTTT	CASSPTGGTGQPQHF
NA	NA	TRBV20-1	TRBJ1-3	TGCAGTGCTAGTCTGGGGTTCGGAAACACCATATATTTT	CSASLGFGNTIYF
few	NA	TRBV20-1	TRBJ1-5	TGCAGTGCTAGTGTCGGGGGTCTCCAGGTTCAGCCCCAGCATTTT	CSASVGGLQVQPQHF
NA	NA	TRBV2	TRBJ2-7	TGTGCCAGCACCGAGGAGGGGGGCTCCTACGAGCAGTACTTC	CASTEEGGSYEQYF
NA	NA	TRBV7-2	TRBJ2-5	TGTGCCAGCAGCTATCTAGGGGGGACCCAGTACTTC	CASSYLGGTQYF
few	TRBD1	TRBV29-1	TRBJ2-7	TGCAGCGTTGGACAGGGGGCCTACGAGCAGTACTTC	CSVGQGAYEQYF
NA	NA	TRBV28	TRBJ2-7	TGTGCCAGCAGTGAGTCGGGACCTGGGAGCCTCTACGAGCAGTACTTC	CASSESGPGSLYEQYF
NA	NA	TRBV30	TRBJ2-3	TGTGCCTGGAGTGGCCCTAATACGCAGTATTTT	CAWSGPNTQYF
NA	NA	TRBV6-5	TRBJ1-4	TGTGCCAGCAGTTACTCTGGGGCAACTAATGAAAAACTGTTTTTT	CASSYSGATNEKLFF
NA	NA	TRBV28	TRBJ1-5	TGTGCCAGCAGCTCGGGGTCTGGCAATCAGCCCCAGCATTTT	CASSSGSGNQPQHF
NA	NA	TRBV10-1	TRBJ1-1	TGCGCCAGCAGCCACTACGCTGAAGCTTTCTTT	CASSHYAEAFF
NA	NA	TRBV19	TRBJ2-7	TGTGCCAGTACCTCACCTGGCTACGAGCAGTACTTC	CASTSPGYEQYF
NA	NA	TRBV19	TRBJ2-5	TGTGCCAGTAGTTCAAGTCAGGCCCAAGAGACCCAGTACTTC	CASSSSQAQETQYF
NA	NA	TRBV21-1	TRBJ2-3	TGTGCCAGCAGGGGTATGTCCTCAGATACGCAGTATTTT	CASRGMSSDTQYF
NA	NA	TRBV3-1/TRBV3-2	TRBJ1-3	TGTGCCAGCAGCCAAGGGATTAGGAACGGAAACACCATATATTTT	CASSQGIRNGNTIYF
NA	TRBD1	TRBV28	TRBJ2-1	TGTGCCAGCAGTTTCCCGGGACAGGGGGCTTTCAATGAGCAGTTCTTC	CASSFPGQGAFNEQFF
NA	TRBD2	TRBV5-4	TRBJ2-7	TGTGCCAGCAGCTTGAAGGTTGGTCTAGCGGGAGGCTACGAGCAGTACTTC	CASSLKVGLAGGYEQYF
few	NA	TRBV3-1/TRBV3-2	TRBJ2-2	TGTGCCAGCAGGAGGGGGTCCGGGGAGCTGTTTTTT	CASRRGSGELFF
NA	NA	TRBV3-1/TRBV3-2	TRBJ1-6	TGTGCCAGCAGCCAAGATCTTGGCTCACCCCTCCACTTT	CASSQDLGSPLHF
NA	TRBD1	TRBV5-1	TRBJ1-2	TGCGCCAGCACCAGGGGGCAGGGGAACTATGGCTACACCTTC	CASTRGQGNYGYTF
NA	TRBD1	TRBV7-2	TRBJ2-5	TGTGCCAGCGGAGTTCAGACAGGGGCAGAGACCCAGTACTTC	CASGVQTGAETQYF
NA	NA	TRBV5-1	TRBJ1-5	TGCGCCAGCGCGAGGAGCACGGGGGATCAGCCCCAGCATTTT	CASARSTGDQPQHF
few	TRBD1	TRBV6-2/TRBV6-3	TRBJ1-6	TGTGCCAGCAGTTACGACAGGGGCGGATCACCCCTCCACTTT	CASSYDRGGSPLHF
NA	NA	TRBV19	TRBJ2-7	TGTGCCAGTAGTATGGCGACAGGCCCCTACGAGCAGTACTTC	CASSMATGPYEQYF
few	NA	TRBV4-3	TRBJ1-3	TGCGCCAGCAGCCAAGAGTGGGGGTCTGGAAACACCATATATTTT	CASSQEWGSGNTIYF